This T cell receptor (beta chain) was profiled in a study of blood T cell repertoires in COVID-19. Turning to the study itself: The origin of the acute and convalescent COVID-19 samples was the United States, Italy and Spain. T cells, B-cell-depleted T cells, or PBMCs supplied cDNA or gDNA.

Seattle patient enrollment occurred during active infection, with longitudinal follow-up thereafter. In the original analysis: Nucleated cell number was recorded as an estimate derived from reference gene primer amplification. Sequencing was performed with immunoSEQ multiplex PCR; in TCRdb, only in-frame clones are kept and a portion is missing. V and J calls and clone size follow that table, whereas D and trimming were derived from the DNA. The sample carries 150,000 or so clones, approximately 85% recorded once. CDR1 is SNHLY, CDR2 FYNNEI, per germline. J gave up 10 bases and V 6 bases, and 13 bases lay outside the gene matches. The CDR3 has 17 amino acids.

Material: peripheral blood. The chain is built from TRBV2 and TRBJ2-4; TRBD2 aligns across 15 bases. The TCR sequence derives from a woman aged 55-69 years with COVID-19, enrolled during active disease. The CDR3 is CASSLGTSGGHFRIQYF. Written as DNA, the CDR3 is TGTGCCAGCAGCCTGGGGACTAGCGGGGGGCACTTCCGTATTCAGTACTTC.